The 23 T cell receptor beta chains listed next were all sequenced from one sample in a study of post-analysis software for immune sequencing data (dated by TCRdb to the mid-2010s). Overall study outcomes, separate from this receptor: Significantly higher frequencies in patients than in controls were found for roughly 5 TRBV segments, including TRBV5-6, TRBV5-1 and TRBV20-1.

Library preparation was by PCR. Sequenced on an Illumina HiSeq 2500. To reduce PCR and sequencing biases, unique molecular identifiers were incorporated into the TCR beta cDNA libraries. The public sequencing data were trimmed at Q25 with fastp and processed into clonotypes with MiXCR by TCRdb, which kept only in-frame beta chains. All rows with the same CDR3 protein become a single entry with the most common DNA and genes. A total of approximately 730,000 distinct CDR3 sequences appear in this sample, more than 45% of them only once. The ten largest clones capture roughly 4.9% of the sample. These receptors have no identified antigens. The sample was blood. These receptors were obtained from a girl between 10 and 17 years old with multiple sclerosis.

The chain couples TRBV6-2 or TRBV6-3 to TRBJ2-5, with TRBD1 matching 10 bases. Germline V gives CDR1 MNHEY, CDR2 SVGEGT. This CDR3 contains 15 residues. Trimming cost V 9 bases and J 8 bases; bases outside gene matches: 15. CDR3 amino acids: CASGRQGASPETQYF. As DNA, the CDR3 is TGTGCCAGTGGCCGACAGGGGGCCTCTCCAGAAACCCAGTACTTC.

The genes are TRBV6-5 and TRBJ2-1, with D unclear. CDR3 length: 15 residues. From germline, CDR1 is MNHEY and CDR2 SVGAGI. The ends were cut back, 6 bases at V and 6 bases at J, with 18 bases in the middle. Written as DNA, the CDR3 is TGTGCCAGCAGCCTCGGAGACCCACCTGGCAATGAGCAGTTCTTC. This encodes CASSLGDPPGNEQFF.

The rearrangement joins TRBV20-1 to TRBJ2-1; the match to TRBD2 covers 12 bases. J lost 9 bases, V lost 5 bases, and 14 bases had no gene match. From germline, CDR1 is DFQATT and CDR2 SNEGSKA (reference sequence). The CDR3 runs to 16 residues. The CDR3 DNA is TGCAGTGCTTCCACACCTCTAGCGGGAGGGTTGGCTGAGCAGTTCTTC. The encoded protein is CSASTPLAGGLAEQFF.

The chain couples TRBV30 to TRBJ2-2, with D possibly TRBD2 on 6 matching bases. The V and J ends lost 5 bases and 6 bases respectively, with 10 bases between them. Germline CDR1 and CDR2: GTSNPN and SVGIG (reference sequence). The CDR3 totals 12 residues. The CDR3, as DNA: TGTGCCTGGGACGGAGGGGCCGGGGAGCTGTTTTTT. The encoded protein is CAWDGGAGELFF.

The CDR3 sequence: CASSDTTGTSGRLSYEQYF. The CDR3 bases are TGTGCCAGCAGCGATACAACCGGGACTAGCGGGAGACTCTCCTACGAGCAGTACTTC. The chain uses TRBV3-1 and TRBJ2-7; 14 nucleotides line up with TRBD2. CDR3 length equals 19 residues. The germline gives CDR1 LGHDT, CDR2 YNNKEL (reference sequence). V shed 5 bases, J shed 0 bases, and the junction held 12 bases outside the gene matches.

CDR3 loop: CSASRGGRGDEQYF. The CDR3, as DNA: TGCAGTGCCTCAAGGGGCGGCAGGGGGGACGAGCAGTACTTC. The V call is TRBV20-1, the J call TRBJ2-7; D might be TRBD1 (7 bases). V lost 6 bases to trimming and J lost 5 bases, with 20 bases between them. The CDR3 totals 14 residues. In germline, CDR1 is DFQATT, CDR2 SNEGSKA (reference sequence).

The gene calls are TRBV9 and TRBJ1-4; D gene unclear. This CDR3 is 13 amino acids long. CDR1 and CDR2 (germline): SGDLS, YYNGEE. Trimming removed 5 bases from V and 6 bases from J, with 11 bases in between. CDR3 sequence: CASSASPYEKLFF. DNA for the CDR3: TGTGCCAGCAGTGCGTCTCCGTATGAAAAACTGTTTTTT.

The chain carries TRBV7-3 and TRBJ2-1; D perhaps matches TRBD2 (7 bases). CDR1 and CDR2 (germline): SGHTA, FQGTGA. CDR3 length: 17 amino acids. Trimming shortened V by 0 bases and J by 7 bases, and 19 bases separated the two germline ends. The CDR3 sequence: CASSLTVGGGPRNEQFF. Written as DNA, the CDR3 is TGTGCCAGCAGCTTAACGGTAGGGGGGGGCCCGAGAAATGAGCAGTTCTTC. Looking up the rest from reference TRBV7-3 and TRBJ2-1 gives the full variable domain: GAGVSQTPSNKVTEKGKYVELRCDPISGHTALYWYRQSLGQGPEFLIYFQGTGAADDSGLPNDRFFAVRPEGSVSTLKIQRTERGDSAVYLCASSLTVGGGPRNEQFFGPGTRLTVL.

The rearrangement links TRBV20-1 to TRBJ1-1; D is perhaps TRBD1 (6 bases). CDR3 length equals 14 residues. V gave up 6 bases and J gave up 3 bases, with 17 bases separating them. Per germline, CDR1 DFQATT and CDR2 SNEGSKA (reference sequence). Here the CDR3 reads CSALAGAGYTEAFF. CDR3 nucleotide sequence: TGCAGTGCGTTAGCGGGGGCAGGGTACACTGAAGCTTTCTTT.

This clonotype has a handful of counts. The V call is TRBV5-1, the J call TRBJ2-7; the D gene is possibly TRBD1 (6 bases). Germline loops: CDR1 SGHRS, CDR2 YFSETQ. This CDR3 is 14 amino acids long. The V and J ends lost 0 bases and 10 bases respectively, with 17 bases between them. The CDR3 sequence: CASSLGQGRGNQYF. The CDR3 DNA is TGCGCCAGCAGCTTGGGCCAGGGCAGGGGCAACCAGTACTTC. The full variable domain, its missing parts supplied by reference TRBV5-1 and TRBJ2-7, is KAGVTQTPRYLIKTRGQQVTLSCSPISGHRSVSWYQQTPGQGLQFLFEYFSETQRNKGNFPGRFSGRQFSNSRSEMNVSTLELGDSALYLCASSLGQGRGNQYFGPGTRLTVT.

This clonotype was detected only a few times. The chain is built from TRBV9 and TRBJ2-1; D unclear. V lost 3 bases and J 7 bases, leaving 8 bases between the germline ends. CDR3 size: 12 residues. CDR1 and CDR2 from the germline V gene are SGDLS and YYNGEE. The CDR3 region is CASSAPRNEQFF. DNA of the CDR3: TGTGCCAGCAGCGCCCCGAGAAATGAGCAGTTCTTC.

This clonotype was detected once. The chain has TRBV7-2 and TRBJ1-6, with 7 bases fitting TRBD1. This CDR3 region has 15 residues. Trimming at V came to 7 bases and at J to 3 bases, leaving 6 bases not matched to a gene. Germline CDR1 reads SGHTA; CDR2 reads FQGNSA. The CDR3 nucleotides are TGTGCCAGCACGCCGACAGGGAGCTATAATTCACCCCTCCACTTT. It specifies CASTPTGSYNSPLHF.

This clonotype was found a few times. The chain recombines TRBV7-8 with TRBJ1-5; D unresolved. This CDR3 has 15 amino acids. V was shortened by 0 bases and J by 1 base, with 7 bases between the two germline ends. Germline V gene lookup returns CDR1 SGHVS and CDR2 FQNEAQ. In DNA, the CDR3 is TGTGCCAGCAGCTTAGCGGGGAAGAGCAATCAGCCCCAGCATTTT. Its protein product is CASSLAGKSNQPQHF.

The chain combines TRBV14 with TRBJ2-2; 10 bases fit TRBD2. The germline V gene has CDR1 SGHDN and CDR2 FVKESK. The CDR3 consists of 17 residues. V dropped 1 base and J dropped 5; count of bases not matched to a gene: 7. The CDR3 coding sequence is TGTGCCAGCAGCCAAGGCGTTAGCGGGAGGATGACCGGGGAGCTGTTTTTT. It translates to CASSQGVSGRMTGELFF.

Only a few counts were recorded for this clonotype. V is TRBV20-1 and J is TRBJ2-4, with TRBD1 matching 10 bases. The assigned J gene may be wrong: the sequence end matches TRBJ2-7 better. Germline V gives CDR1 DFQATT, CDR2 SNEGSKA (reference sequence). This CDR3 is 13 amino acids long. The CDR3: CSARGDRGSEQYF. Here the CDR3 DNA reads TGCAGTGCTAGAGGGGACAGGGGAAGCGAGCAGTACTTC.

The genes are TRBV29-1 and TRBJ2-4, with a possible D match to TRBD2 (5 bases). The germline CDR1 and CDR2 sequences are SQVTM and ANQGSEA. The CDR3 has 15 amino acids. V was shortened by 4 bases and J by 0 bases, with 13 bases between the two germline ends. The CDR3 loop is CSVAGSGIAKNIQYF. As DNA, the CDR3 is TGCAGCGTTGCGGGGTCGGGGATAGCCAAAAACATTCAGTACTTC. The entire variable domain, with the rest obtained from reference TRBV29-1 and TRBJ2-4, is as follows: SAVISQKPSRDICQRGTSLTIQCQVDSQVTMMFWYRQQPGQSLTLIATANQGSEATYESGFVIDKFPISRPNLTFSTLTVSNMSPEDSSIYLCSVAGSGIAKNIQYFGAGTRLSVL.

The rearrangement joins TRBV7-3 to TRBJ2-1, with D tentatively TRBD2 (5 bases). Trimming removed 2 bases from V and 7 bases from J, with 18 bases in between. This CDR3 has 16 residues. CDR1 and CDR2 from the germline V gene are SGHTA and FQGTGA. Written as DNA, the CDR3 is TGTGCCAGCAGCTTAGGGGTCCCTAGCAGTAGGAATGAGCAGTTCTTC. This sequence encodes CASSLGVPSSRNEQFF.

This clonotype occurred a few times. CDR3 loop: CSVEEGLVGNEQFF. The DNA of the CDR3 is TGCAGCGTTGAAGAAGGACTAGTGGGGAATGAGCAGTTCTTC. The chain carries TRBV29-1 and TRBJ2-1; TRBD2 matches 7 bases. The V segment lost 0 bases and the J segment 7 bases; nucleotides outside the gene matches: 6. There are 14 residues in the CDR3. Germline CDR1 SQVTM, CDR2 ANQGSEA.

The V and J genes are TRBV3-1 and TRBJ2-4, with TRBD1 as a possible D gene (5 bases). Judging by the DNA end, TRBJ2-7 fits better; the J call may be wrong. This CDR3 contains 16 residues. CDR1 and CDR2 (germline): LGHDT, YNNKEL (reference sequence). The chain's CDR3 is CASSQDWGAATYEQYF. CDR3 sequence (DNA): TGTGCCAGCAGCCAAGATTGGGGCGCAGCGACCTACGAGCAGTACTTC.

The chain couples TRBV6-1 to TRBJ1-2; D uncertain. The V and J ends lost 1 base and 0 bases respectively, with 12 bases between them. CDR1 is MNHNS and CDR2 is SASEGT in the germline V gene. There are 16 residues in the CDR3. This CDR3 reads CASSEVGRNSNYGYTF. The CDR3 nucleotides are TGTGCCAGCAGTGAAGTTGGGAGGAACTCTAACTATGGCTACACCTTC.

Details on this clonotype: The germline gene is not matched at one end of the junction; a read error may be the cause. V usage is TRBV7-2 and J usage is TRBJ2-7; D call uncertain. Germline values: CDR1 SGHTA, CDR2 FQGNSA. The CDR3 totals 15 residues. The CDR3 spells CASILGQTPTYEQYF. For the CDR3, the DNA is TGTGCCAGCATCTTAGGTCAAACCCCCACCTACGAGCAGTACTTC.

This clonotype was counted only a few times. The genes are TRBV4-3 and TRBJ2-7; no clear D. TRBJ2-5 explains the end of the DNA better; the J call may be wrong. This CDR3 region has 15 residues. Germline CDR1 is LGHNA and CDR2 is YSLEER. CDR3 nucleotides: TGCGCCAGCAGCCAAGATTTTGTGCAATGGGAGACCCAGTACTTC. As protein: CASSQDFVQWETQYF.

CDR3 bases: TGTGCCAGCGGCGGGACTAGCGGGAGGATAGACATTCAGTACTTC. This codes for CASGGTSGRIDIQYF. This rearrangement joins TRBV21-1 to TRBJ2-4; TRBD2, the table's D call, lacks a check against the DNA. TRBV21-1 is tagged as a pseudogene. The CDR3 length is 15 residues.